Listed below are T cell receptor beta chains from one sample, sequenced in a study of control samples from healthy donors and cancer patients. The assay was immunoSEQ multiplex PCR, and TCRdb's table has in-frame clones only and misses some. The sample lists about 100,000 clones, over 75% occurring once. Sequenced material: blood. These receptors were taken from a woman aged 45-60 years in good health. CDR3s include the opening cysteine and the closing phenylalanine or tryptophan. The D gene is left open where the match is weak. The size field is filled for only some rows; it gives once, few, many or a size class.

j_call | clone_size | d_call | v_call | cdr3_aa | cdr3_nt
TRBJ1-2 | NA | NA | TRBV29-1 | CSVAGGQYGYTF | TGCAGCGTTGCCGGGGGGCAGTATGGCTACACCTTC
TRBJ1-5 | NA | TRBD1 | TRBV2 | CASDRESGQPQHF | TGTGCCAGTGACAGGGAGTCGGGTCAGCCCCAGCATTTT
TRBJ2-1 | NA | NA | TRBV24-1 | CATSDPGGGYNEQFF | TGTGCCACCAGTGACCCCGGAGGAGGCTACAATGAGCAGTTCTTC
TRBJ2-1 | NA | TRBD2 | TRBV11-2 | CASSTGGSSYNEQFF | TGTGCCAGCAGCACAGGCGGGAGCTCCTACAATGAGCAGTTCTTC
TRBJ2-7 | NA | TRBD1 | TRBV5-1 | CASSHQGAYEQYF | TGCGCCAGCAGCCACCAGGGGGCCTACGAGCAGTACTTC
TRBJ1-4 | NA | NA | TRBV6-5 | CASTRDGGRSEKLFF | TGTGCCAGCACCCGGGATGGGGGGAGGAGTGAAAAACTGTTTTTT
TRBJ2-1 | once | TRBD2 | TRBV19 | CASSIAGGHNEQFF | TGTGCCAGTAGTATAGCGGGAGGCCACAATGAGCAGTTCTTC
TRBJ2-5 | NA | TRBD2 | TRBV5-1 | CASRGRERETQYF | TGCGCCAGCCGTGGGCGGGAGCGGGAGACCCAGTACTTC
TRBJ2-3 | once | TRBD2 | TRBV6-4 | CASSSGPSGGDTQYF | TGTGCCAGCAGCTCTGGCCCTAGCGGGGGTGATACGCAGTATTTT
TRBJ2-3 | once | NA | TRBV4-3 | CASSESHRGSTDTQYF | TGCGCCAGCAGCGAAAGTCATCGGGGGAGCACAGATACGCAGTATTTT
TRBJ2-3 | NA | TRBD2 | TRBV9 | CASSVAKAGGTDTQYF | TGTGCCAGCAGCGTAGCTAAAGCGGGAGGCACAGATACGCAGTATTTT
TRBJ2-6 | NA | NA | TRBV28 | CASSPGPPRGANVLTF | TGTGCCAGCAGTCCGGGGCCGCCCCGAGGGGCCAACGTCCTGACTTTC
TRBJ1-1 | NA | TRBD1 | TRBV9 | CASSDRQGAPNTEAFF | TGTGCCAGCAGCGACCGACAGGGGGCGCCGAACACTGAAGCTTTCTTT
TRBJ1-2 | NA | NA | TRBV5-5 | CASRHDSAFYGYTF | TGTGCCAGCAGGCACGACAGTGCCTTCTATGGCTACACCTTC
TRBJ2-5 | NA | TRBD1 | TRBV6-6 | CASLAQGAYQETQYF | TGTGCCAGCCTTGCCCAGGGGGCATACCAAGAGACCCAGTACTTC
TRBJ1-5 | NA | NA | TRBV7-6 | CASSLQGAPSNQPQHF | TGTGCCAGCAGCTTACAGGGTGCTCCTAGCAATCAGCCCCAGCATTTT
TRBJ1-6 | once | NA | TRBV2 | CASTLTEFNSPLHF | TGTGCCAGCACCCTGACAGAATTTAATTCACCCCTCCACTTT
TRBJ1-1 | few | NA | TRBV12-3/TRBV12-4 | CASSLENTEAFF | TGTGCCAGCAGTTTAGAGAACACTGAAGCTTTCTTT
TRBJ1-1 | once | TRBD1 | TRBV5-4 | CASSPWTGRLDTEAFF | TGTGCCAGCAGCCCTTGGACAGGTCGATTGGACACTGAAGCTTTCTTT
TRBJ1-1 | NA | NA | TRBV18 | CASSQRGAGGTEAFF | TGTGCCAGCTCCCAAAGGGGGGCCGGTGGCACTGAAGCTTTCTTT
TRBJ1-5 | NA | NA | TRBV6-2/TRBV6-3 | CASSHLERLSNQPQHF | TGTGCCAGCAGCCATTTGGAGAGGCTAAGCAATCAGCCCCAGCATTTT
TRBJ2-1 | NA | TRBD2 | TRBV5-6 | CASSRTSGGNEQFF | TGTGCCAGCAGTCGGACTAGCGGCGGCAATGAGCAGTTCTTC